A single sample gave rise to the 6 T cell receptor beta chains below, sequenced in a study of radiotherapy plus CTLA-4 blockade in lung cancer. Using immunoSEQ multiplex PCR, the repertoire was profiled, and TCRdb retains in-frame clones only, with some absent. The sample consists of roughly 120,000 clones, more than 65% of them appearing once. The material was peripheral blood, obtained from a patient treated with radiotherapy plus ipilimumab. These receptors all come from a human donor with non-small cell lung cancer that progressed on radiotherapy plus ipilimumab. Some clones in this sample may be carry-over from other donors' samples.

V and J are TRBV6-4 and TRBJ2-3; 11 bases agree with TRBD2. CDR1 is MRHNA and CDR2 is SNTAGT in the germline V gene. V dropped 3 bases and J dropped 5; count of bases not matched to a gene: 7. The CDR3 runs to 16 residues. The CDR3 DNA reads TGTGCCAGCAGTGAGTTTACTAGCGGGGGCCAAGATACGCAGTATTTT. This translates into CASSEFTSGGQDTQYF.

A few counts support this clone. The CDR3 sequence: CASRDLSSWEQYF. The DNA for the CDR3 is TGTGCCAGCAGGGACTTAAGCTCTTGGGAGCAGTACTTC. The gene calls are TRBV5-4 and TRBJ2-7; weak D call: TRBD2 (5 bases). The CDR3 has 13 residues. The germline V gene encodes CDR1 SGHNT and CDR2 YYREEE (reference sequence). V was cut by 5 bases and J by 7 bases, with 16 bases left in between.

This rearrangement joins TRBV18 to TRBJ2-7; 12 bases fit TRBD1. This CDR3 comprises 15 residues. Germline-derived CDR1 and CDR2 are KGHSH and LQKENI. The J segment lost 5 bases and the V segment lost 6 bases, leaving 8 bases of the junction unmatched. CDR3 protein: CASSPGTGGGDEQYF. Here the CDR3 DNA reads TGTGCCAGCTCTCCCGGGACAGGGGGCGGGGACGAGCAGTACTTC.

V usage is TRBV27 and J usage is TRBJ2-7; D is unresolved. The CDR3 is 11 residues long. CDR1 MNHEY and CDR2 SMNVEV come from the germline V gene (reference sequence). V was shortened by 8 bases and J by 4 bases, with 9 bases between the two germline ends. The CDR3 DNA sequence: TGTGCCAGCTCCCGTCCATACGAGCAGTACTTC. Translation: CASSRPYEQYF.

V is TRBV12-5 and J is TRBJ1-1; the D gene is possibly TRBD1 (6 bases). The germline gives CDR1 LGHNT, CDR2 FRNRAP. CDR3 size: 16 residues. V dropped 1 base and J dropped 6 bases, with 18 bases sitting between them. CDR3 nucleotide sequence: TGTGCTAGTGGTTTGGGGCAGGGGAGTGGTAGGGCTGAAGCTTTCTTT. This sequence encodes CASGLGQGSGRAEAFF. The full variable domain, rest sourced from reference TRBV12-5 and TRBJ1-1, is DARVTQTPRHKVTEMGQEVTMRCQPILGHNTVFWYRQTMMQGLELLAYFRNRAPLDDSGMPKDRFSAEMPDATLATLKIQPSEPRDSAVYFCASGLGQGSGRAEAFFGQGTRLTVV.

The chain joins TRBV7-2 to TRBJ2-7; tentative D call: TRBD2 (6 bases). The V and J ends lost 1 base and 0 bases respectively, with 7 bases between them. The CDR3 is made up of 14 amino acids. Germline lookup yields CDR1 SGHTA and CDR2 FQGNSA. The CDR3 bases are TGTGCCAGCAGCTTAGGGGGGGACTCCTACGAGCAGTACTTC. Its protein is CASSLGGDSYEQYF.